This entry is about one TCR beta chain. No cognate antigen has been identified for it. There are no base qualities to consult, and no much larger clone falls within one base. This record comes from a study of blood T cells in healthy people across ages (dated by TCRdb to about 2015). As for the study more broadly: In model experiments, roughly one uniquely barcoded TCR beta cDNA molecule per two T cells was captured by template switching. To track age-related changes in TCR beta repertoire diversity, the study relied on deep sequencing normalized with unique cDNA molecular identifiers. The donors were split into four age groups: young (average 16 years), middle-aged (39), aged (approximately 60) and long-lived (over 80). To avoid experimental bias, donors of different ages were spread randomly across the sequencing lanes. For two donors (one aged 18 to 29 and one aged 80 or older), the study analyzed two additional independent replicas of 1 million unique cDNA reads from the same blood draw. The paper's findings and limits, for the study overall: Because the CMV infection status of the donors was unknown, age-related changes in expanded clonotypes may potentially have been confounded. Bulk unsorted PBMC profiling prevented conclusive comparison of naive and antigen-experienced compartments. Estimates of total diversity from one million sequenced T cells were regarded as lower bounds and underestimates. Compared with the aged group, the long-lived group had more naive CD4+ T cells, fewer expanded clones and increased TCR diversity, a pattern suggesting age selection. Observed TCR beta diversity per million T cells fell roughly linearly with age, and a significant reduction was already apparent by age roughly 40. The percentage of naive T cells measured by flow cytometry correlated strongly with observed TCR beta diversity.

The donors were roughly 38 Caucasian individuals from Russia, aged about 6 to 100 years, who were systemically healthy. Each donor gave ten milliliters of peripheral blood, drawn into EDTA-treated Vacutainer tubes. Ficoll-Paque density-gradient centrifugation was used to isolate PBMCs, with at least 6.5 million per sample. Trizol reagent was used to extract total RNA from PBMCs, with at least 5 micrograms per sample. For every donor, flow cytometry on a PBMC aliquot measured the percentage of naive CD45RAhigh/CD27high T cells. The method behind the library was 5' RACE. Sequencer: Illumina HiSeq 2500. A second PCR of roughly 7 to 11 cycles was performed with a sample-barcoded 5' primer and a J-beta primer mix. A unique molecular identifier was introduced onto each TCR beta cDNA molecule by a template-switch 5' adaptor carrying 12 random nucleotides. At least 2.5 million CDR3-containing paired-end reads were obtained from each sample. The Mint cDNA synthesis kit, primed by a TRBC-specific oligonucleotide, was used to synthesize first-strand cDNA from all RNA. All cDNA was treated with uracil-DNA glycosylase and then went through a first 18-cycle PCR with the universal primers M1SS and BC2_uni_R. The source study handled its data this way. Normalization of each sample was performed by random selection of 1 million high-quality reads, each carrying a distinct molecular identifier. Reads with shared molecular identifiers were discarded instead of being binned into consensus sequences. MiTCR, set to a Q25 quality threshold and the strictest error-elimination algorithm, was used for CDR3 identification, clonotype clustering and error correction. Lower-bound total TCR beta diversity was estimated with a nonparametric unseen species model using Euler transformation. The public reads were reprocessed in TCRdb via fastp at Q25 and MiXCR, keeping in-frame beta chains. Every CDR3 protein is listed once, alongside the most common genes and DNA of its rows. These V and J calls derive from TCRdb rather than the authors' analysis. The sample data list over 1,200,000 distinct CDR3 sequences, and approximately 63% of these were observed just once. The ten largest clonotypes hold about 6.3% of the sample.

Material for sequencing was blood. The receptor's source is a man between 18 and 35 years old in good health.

The CDR3 here reads CSARTTTGPQNEQYF. The nucleotide sequence reads TGCAGTGCTAGAACTACTACCGGGCCCCAGAACGAGCAGTACTTC. The sequence links TRBV20-1 to TRBJ2-7, with the D gene not clear enough to name. The junction shows trimming of 2 bases on V and 5 bases on J, plus 19 bases between the germline ends. According to the germline V gene (reference sequence), CDR1 reads DFQATT and CDR2 reads SNEGSKA. The CDR3 numbers 15 residues from cysteine through phenylalanine. The read is trimmed to its CDR3 DNA, 45 bases read in frame from base 1.